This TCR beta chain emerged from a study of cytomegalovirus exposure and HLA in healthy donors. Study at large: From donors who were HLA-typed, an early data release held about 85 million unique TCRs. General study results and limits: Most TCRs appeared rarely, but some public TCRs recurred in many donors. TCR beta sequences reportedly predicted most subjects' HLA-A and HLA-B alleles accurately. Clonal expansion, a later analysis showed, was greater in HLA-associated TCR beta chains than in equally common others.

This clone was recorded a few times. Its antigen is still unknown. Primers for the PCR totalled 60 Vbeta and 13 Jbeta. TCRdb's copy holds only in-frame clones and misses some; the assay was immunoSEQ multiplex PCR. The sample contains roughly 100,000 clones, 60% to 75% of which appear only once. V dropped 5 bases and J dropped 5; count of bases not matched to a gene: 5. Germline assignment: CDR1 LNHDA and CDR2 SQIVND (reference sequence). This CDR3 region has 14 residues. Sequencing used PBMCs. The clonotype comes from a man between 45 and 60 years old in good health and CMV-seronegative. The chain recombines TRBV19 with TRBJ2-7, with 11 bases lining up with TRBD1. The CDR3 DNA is TGTGCCAGTAGTGCGCGGACAGGGGGCGACGAGCAGTACTTC. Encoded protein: CASSARTGGDEQYF.